This T cell receptor beta chain is from a study of blood T cell repertoires in COVID-19. Authors' methods: Estimation of nucleated cell counts was performed using reference gene primer amplification. TCRdb keeps only in-frame clones here, not all; method: immunoSEQ multiplex PCR. For V, J and clone size, that table is used; D and trimming come from the DNA. The sample lists around 330,000 clones; 70% to 90% were seen once. Specimen: PBMCs or T cells enriched from blood (not recorded which). The sequence came from a woman in her 40s who had recovered from COVID-19.

The CDR3 protein is CASSRNRLQGVNTEAFF. The CDR3 DNA is TGTGCCAGCAGCCGCAACCGACTACAGGGGGTGAACACTGAAGCTTTCTTT. The chain recombines TRBV7-6 with TRBJ1-1; 8 bases map to TRBD1. V was pared by 5 bases and J by 0 bases, with 11 bases of the junction left unmatched. CDR1 SGHVS and CDR2 FNYEAQ come from the germline V gene. The CDR3 consists of 17 residues.